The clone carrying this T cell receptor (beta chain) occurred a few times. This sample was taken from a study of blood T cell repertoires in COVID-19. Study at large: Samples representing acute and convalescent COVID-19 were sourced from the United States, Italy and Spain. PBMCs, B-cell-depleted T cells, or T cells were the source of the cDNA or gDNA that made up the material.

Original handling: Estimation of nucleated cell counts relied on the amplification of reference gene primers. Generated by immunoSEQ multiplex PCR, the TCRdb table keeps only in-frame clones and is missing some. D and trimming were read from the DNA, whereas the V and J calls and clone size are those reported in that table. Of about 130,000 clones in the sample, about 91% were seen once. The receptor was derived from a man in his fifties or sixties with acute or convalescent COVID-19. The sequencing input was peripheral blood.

CDR3 amino acids: CASSSDRGYQPQHF. The DNA of the CDR3 is TGTGCCAGCAGTTCCGACAGGGGCTATCAGCCCCAGCATTTT. The V call is TRBV28, the J call TRBJ1-5; 8 bases fit TRBD1. CDR3 size: 14 residues. The V gene end was trimmed by 4 bases and the J gene end by 5 bases; junction bases not matched to a gene: 4. Looked up from germline, CDR1 is MDHEN and CDR2 is SYDVKM.